The 8 T cell receptor beta chains reported below all come from one sample, sequenced in a study of identical twins. MiXCR, applied by TCRdb to the 5' RACE reads, yields one record per CDR3 protein. In the table there are about 720 distinct CDR3 sequences, 61% of which are singletons. Specimen: CD4+ T cells sorted from blood. These receptors were obtained from a woman under 30 in good health. This table probably holds off-target reads from a library built for another chain.

V and J are TRBV12-3 or TRBV12-4 and TRBJ2-3; 7 bases agree with TRBD1. CDR3 length: 15 residues. J was trimmed by 4 bases and V by 5 bases; bases with no gene match: 9. For the CDR3, the DNA is TGTGCCAGCAGTACCAGGGACAGCTACTCAGATACGCAGTATTTT. The encoded protein is CASSTRDSYSDTQYF.

V is TRBV5-1 and J is TRBJ2-3; a possible D gene is TRBD1 (6 bases). The germline V gene has CDR1 SGHRS and CDR2 YFSETQ. V dropped 3 bases and J dropped 2 bases, with 16 bases sitting between them. The CDR3 has 16 residues. CDR3 region: CASSSLPWDITDTQYF. CDR3 coding DNA: TGCGCCAGCAGCTCCTTACCCTGGGACATCACAGATACGCAGTATTTT.

The chain couples TRBV27 to TRBJ1-1; no firm D call. CDR1 and CDR2 from the germline V gene are MNHEY and SMNVEV (reference sequence). V lost 6 bases and J 4 bases, leaving 9 bases between the germline ends. This CDR3 comprises 12 residues. The CDR3 region is CASRGAPTEAFF. Here the CDR3 DNA reads TGTGCCAGCAGGGGAGCCCCCACTGAAGCTTTCTTT.

V gene TRBV5-1 combines with J gene TRBJ2-1; 7 bases map to TRBD2. The CDR3 has 16 amino acids. V shed 4 bases and J 5 bases; nucleotides not matched to a gene: 12. The V gene's germline CDR1 is SGHRS and CDR2 YFSETQ. Here the CDR3 DNA reads TGCGCCAGCAGCCTTGGGGGGAGCGGGACTCACAATGAGCAGTTCTTC. Protein: CASSLGGSGTHNEQFF.

CDR3 in amino acids: CAISLGNTQYF. In nucleotides, the CDR3 is TGTGCCATCTCATTGGGGAATACGCAGTATTTT. The chain couples TRBV12-3 or TRBV12-4 to TRBJ2-3; D ambiguous. There are 11 residues in the CDR3. V was clipped by 10 bases and J by 7 bases, with 12 bases between them.

This clonotype was observed a few times. At one end, the junction sequence differs from germline, possibly due to a read error. This chain joins TRBV11-2 and TRBJ2-5, with D maybe TRBD2 (5 bases). Germline CDR1 reads SGHAT; CDR2 reads FQNNGV. CDR3 length: 13 residues. CDR3 in DNA: TGTGCCATCAGCCCCGGGATTTTGGAGACCCAGTACTTC. This codes for CAISPGILETQYF. Drawing the rest from reference TRBV11-2 and TRBJ2-5, the complete variable domain is EAGVAQSPRYKIIEKRQSVAFWCNPISGHATLYWYQQILGQGPKLLIQFQNNGVVDDSQLPKDRFSAERLKGVDSTLKIQPAKLEDSAVYLCAISPGILETQYFGPGTRLLVL.

The genes are TRBV5-6 and TRBJ2-7; possibly TRBD1 or TRBD2 for D (5 bases each). V gave up 1 base and J gave up 3 bases, with 8 bases separating them. This CDR3 contains 13 residues. Germline values: CDR1 SGHDT, CDR2 YYEEEE. The chain's CDR3 is CASSLTGLYEQYF. The CDR3 DNA is TGTGCCAGCAGCTTGACAGGACTCTACGAGCAGTACTTC.

This rearrangement joins TRBV5-6 to TRBJ2-7; D remains unclear. Trimming took off 3 bases at V and 2 bases at J, with 18 bases between the two ends. The CDR3 length is 16 residues. Germline V gene lookup returns CDR1 SGHDT and CDR2 YYEEEE. The CDR3 reads CASSSNHSPGPYEQYF. The CDR3 nucleotides read TGTGCCAGCAGCTCAAACCACTCACCCGGCCCCTACGAGCAGTACTTC.